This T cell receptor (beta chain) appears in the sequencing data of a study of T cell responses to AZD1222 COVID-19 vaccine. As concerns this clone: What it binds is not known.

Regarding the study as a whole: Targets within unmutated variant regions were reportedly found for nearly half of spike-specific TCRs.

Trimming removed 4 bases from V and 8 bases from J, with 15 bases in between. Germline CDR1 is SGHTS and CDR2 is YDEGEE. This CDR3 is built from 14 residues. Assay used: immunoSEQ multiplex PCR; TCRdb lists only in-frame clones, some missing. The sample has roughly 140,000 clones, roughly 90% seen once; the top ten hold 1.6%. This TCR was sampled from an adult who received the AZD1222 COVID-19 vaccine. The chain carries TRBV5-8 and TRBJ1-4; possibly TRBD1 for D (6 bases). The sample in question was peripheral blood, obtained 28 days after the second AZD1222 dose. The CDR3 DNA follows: TGTGCCAGCAGCGCCTACAGGGTTGGAGAAAAACTGTTTTTT. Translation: CASSAYRVGEKLFF.